The T cell receptor beta chain described here comes from a study of tumor and adjacent non-tumor tissue in lung cancer. Study in general: The patients, 10 men and roughly 5 women, were about 31 to 76 with stage I to III disease.

A modified ARM-PCR protocol with three rounds of nested PCR amplified TCRbeta. TCRdb independently ran MiXCR on the multiplex PCR reads; one entry per CDR3 protein. This sample has approximately 100,000 distinct CDR3 sequences, with 60% to 65% found just once. No cell sorting was done before RNA was extracted from the tissue. This non-tumor lung sample came from over 3 cm beyond the tumor edge. V shed 1 base and J shed 6 bases, with 16 bases lying between them. This CDR3 contains 15 residues. CDR1 DFQATT and CDR2 SNEGSKA come from the germline V gene (reference sequence). In this sample, this clonotype turned up many times.

The source of this sequence is a man aged 60 to 69 with non-small cell lung cancer. The V call is TRBV20-1, the J call TRBJ2-4; D possibly corresponds to TRBD2 (6 bases). Sequences were obtained from distant non-tumor lung tissue. CDR3 loop: CSARGDSFRGNIQYF. As DNA, the CDR3 is TGCAGTGCTAGAGGGGACTCGTTTCGGGGAAACATTCAGTACTTC.